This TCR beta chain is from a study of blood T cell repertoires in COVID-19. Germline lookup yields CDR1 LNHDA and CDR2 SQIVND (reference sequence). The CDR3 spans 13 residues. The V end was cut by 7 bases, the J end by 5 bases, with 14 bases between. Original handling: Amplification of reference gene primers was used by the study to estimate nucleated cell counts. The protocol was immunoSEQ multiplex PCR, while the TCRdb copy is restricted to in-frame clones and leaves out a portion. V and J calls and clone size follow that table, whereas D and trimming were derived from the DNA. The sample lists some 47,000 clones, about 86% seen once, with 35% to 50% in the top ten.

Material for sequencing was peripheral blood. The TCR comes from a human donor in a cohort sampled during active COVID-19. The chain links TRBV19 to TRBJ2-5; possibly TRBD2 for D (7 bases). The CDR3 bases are TGTGCCAGTATGGGGGGGGGCCTGGAGACCCAGTACTTC. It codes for CASMGGGLETQYF.